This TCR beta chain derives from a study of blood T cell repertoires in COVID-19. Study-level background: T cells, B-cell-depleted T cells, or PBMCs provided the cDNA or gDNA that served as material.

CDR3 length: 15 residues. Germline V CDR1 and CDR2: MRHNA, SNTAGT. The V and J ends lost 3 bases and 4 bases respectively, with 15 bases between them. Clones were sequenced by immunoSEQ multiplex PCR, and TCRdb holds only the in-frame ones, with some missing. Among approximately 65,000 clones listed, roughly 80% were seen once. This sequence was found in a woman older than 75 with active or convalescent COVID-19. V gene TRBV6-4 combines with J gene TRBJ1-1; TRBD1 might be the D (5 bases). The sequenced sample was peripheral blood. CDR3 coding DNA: TGTGCCAGCAGTGAGGACATAGGTTCGAGCACTGAAGCTTTCTTT. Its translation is CASSEDIGSSTEAFF.